The present T cell receptor beta chain was sequenced within a study of shared clonotypes between healthy human individuals. Trimming removed 4 bases from V and 2 bases from J; junction bases left unmatched: 5. CDR1 and CDR2 from the germline V gene are MNHEY and SVGAGI. CDR3 length: 16 amino acids. Findings of the study overall: The authors expected sequencing depth to affect clonotype sharing among donors.

The assay ran at deep level. The genomic DNA of each subset was split evenly across several immunoSEQ plates. Sequencing was performed with immunoSEQ multiplex PCR; in TCRdb, only in-frame clones are kept and a portion is missing. The top ten clones hold approximately 0.36% of a sample with 2 million to 3 million clones, approximately 93% of them seen once. A note on this clone: The antigen remains unidentified.

Sequenced input: naive CD4+ T cells from PBMCs. Subset denoted: CD45RA+ positively selected. The chain joins TRBV6-5 to TRBJ2-1; 10 bases line up with TRBD2. This TCR derives from a man aged 18 to 35 in good health. Some clones in this sample may be carry-over from other donors' samples. The CDR3 spells CASSSRTSGAYNEQFF. The DNA of the CDR3 is TGTGCCAGCAGTTCCAGGACTAGCGGAGCCTACAATGAGCAGTTCTTC.